This TCR beta chain was retrieved from a study of blood T cell repertoires in COVID-19. Study as a whole: Donors in the United States, Italy and Spain gave samples during acute or convalescent COVID-19. In each case, the material was cDNA or gDNA derived from T cells, B-cell-depleted T cells, or PBMCs.

How the authors handled the data: It was from reference gene primer amplification that nucleated cell counts were estimated. Some clones are missing from TCRdb's copy, which holds only in-frame ones; the method was immunoSEQ multiplex PCR. D and trimming come from the DNA, and the V and J calls and clone size come from that table. Of 89,000 or so clones listed, approximately 85% are singletons. The germline CDR1 and CDR2 sequences are LGHNA and YSLEER. The CDR3 has 15 residues. Trimming took off 1 base at V and 3 bases at J, with 13 bases between the two ends. This TCR derives from a man aged 45-65 years with active COVID-19. The sample taken for sequencing was peripheral blood. The chain has TRBV4-3 and TRBJ2-7; D might be TRBD1 (6 bases). CDR3 amino acids: CASSQVSTGIYEQYF. The CDR3 DNA reads TGCGCCAGCAGCCAAGTCTCAACAGGGATCTACGAGCAGTACTTC.